These 31 T cell receptor beta chains share one sample of origin, sequenced in a study of PD-1 blockade in classical Hodgkin lymphoma. Time point indicated: cycle 4 day 1 (C4D1), after more than five weeks of nivolumab. Autologous stem cell transplantation was followed by relapse in every patient, and brentuximab vedotin exposure varied. By magnetic negative selection, CD8+ T cells were isolated from the thawed PBMCs. Generated by immunoSEQ multiplex PCR, the TCRdb table keeps only in-frame clones and is missing some. The sample lists 15,000 to 25,000 clones, more than 80% seen once, with around 7.3% in the top ten. The source material was CD8+ T cells from blood, sampled before the fourth cycle of nivolumab. The receptors derive from a human donor with classical Hodgkin lymphoma.

The chain recombines TRBV19 with TRBJ1-2; D gene ambiguous. In germline, CDR1 is LNHDA, CDR2 SQIVND (reference sequence). CDR3 length: 15 residues. Trimming removed 0 bases from V and 4 bases from J, with 12 bases in between. CDR3 coding DNA: TGTGCCAGTAGTATAGATTCCCGTTCGGGCTATGGCTACACCTTC. This gives the protein CASSIDSRSGYGYTF.

The chain has TRBV13 and TRBJ1-1; no definite D call. There are 15 residues in the CDR3. Looked up from germline, CDR1 is PRHDT and CDR2 is FYEKMQ (reference sequence). Between the trimmed V and J ends, which lost 2 bases and 2 bases, there was a span of 12 bases. The CDR3 DNA reads as TGTGCCAGCAGCTTAAAGGGTACGGGAAACACTGAAGCTTTCTTT. It specifies CASSLKGTGNTEAFF. The variable domain in full, completed from reference TRBV13 and TRBJ1-1, reads AAGVIQSPRHLIKEKRETATLKCYPIPRHDTVYWYQQGPGQDPQFLISFYEKMQSDKGSIPDRFSAQQFSDYHSELNMSSLELGDSALYFCASSLKGTGNTEAFFGQGTRLTVV.

V gene TRBV30 combines with J gene TRBJ2-7, with 9 bases matching TRBD1. This CDR3 has 15 residues. Unmatched junction bases numbered 11, after V lost 4 bases and J lost 4 bases. From germline, CDR1 is GTSNPN and CDR2 SVGIG (reference sequence). Written as DNA, the CDR3 is TGTGCCTGGACGGGCTTGGGACAGGGCCGATACGAGCAGTACTTC. Its translation is CAWTGLGQGRYEQYF.

The J gene is TRBJ1-1, the V gene TRBV6-5; TRBD1 is a possible D gene (6 bases). This CDR3 is 14 amino acids long. With 2 bases removed from V and 1 base from J, the gap between germline ends came to 8 bases. The germline gives CDR1 MNHEY, CDR2 SVGAGI. CDR3 coding DNA: TGTGCCAGCAGTTACCAAGGGGGGAACACTGAAGCTTTCTTT. This codes for CASSYQGGNTEAFF.

The chain recombines TRBV18 with TRBJ1-6; D not certain. Trimming left V 0 bases short and J 13 bases short, with 10 bases between. From germline, CDR1 is KGHSH and CDR2 LQKENI. The CDR3 covers 13 residues. CDR3 in amino acids: CASSPPGDVPLHF. Written as DNA, the CDR3 is TGTGCCAGCTCACCACCAGGTGATGTTCCCCTCCACTTT.

The chain couples TRBV19 to TRBJ2-7; no definite D call. From germline, CDR1 is LNHDA and CDR2 SQIVND (reference sequence). The CDR3 covers 13 residues. V shed 9 bases and J shed 5 bases, with 17 bases lying between them. The CDR3 sequence is CARAFPCWNEQYF. CDR3 nucleotides: TGTGCCAGGGCTTTTCCGTGCTGGAACGAGCAGTACTTC. The full variable domain, in which reference TRBV19 and TRBJ2-7 provide the parts outside the CDR3, is DGGITQSPKYLFRKEGQNVTLSCEQNLNHDAMYWYRQDPGQGLRLIYYSQIVNDFQKGDIAEGYSVSREKKESFPLTVTSAQKNPTAFYLCARAFPCWNEQYFGPGTRLTVT.

The chain uses TRBV19 and TRBJ1-1; D is undetermined. There are 13 residues in the CDR3. V lost 2 bases and J 5 bases, leaving 9 bases between the germline ends. Germline V CDR1 and CDR2: LNHDA, SQIVND (reference sequence). The CDR3 reads CASSIRVGTEAFF. In nucleotides, the CDR3 is TGTGCCAGTAGTATAAGGGTTGGGACTGAAGCTTTCTTT.

The genes are TRBV27 and TRBJ2-1; the D gene is possibly TRBD1 (6 bases). Germline CDR1 reads MNHEY; CDR2 reads SMNVEV (reference sequence). CDR3 size: 13 residues. Trimming removed 3 bases from V and 8 bases from J, with 11 bases in between. The CDR3 DNA reads as TGTGCCAGCAGTTTGTCCAGGGGCGATGAGCAGTTCTTC. Translating it yields CASSLSRGDEQFF.

The chain has TRBV4-1 and TRBJ2-7; D not resolved. This CDR3 contains 15 residues. Trimming removed 0 bases at V and 6 bases at J, with 15 bases between. CDR1 is MGHRA and CDR2 is YSYEKL in the germline V gene. CDR3 sequence reads: CASSQEGSGGSEQYF. The CDR3 DNA is TGCGCCAGCAGCCAAGAGGGATCCGGTGGGTCCGAGCAGTACTTC.

The chain recombines TRBV10-1 with TRBJ2-2; possibly TRBD1 or TRBD2 for D (5 bases each). This CDR3 has 15 residues. Trimming removed 8 bases at V and 1 base at J, with 14 bases between. Germline CDR1 WNHNN, CDR2 SYGVQD (reference sequence). The CDR3 here is CASGGEPENTGELFF. In DNA, the CDR3 is TGCGCCAGCGGGGGAGAACCAGAGAACACCGGGGAGCTGTTTTTT.

The rearrangement uses TRBV30 and TRBJ2-2; D not certain. The germline V gene has CDR1 GTSNPN and CDR2 SVGIG (reference sequence). The V end was cut by 5 bases, the J end by 1 base, with 2 bases between. CDR3 size: 11 residues. CDR3 nucleotides: TGTGCCTGGGGGAACACCGGGGAGCTGTTTTTT. Protein sequence: CAWGNTGELFF.

The rearrangement links TRBV27 to TRBJ2-1; no clear D. The CDR3 spans 12 residues. The V gene lost 10 bases and the J gene lost 5 bases, with 12 bases spanning the gap. Germline V gene data show CDR1 as MNHEY and CDR2 as SMNVEV (reference sequence). Here the CDR3 DNA reads TGTGCCATCCACGGGCCGAACAATGAGCAGTTCTTC. Translation gives CAIHGPNNEQFF.

The chain uses TRBV15 and TRBJ2-5; D tentatively reads TRBD1 or TRBD2 (5 bases each). CDR1 is LNHNV and CDR2 is YYDKDF in the germline V gene (reference sequence). The V end lost 2 bases, the J end lost 5 bases, and 12 bases lay between the germline ends. This CDR3 has 14 residues. CDR3 residues: CATSRKGEWETQYF. In nucleotides, the CDR3 is TGTGCCACCAGCAGAAAAGGGGAGTGGGAGACCCAGTACTTC.

The rearrangement joins TRBV27 to TRBJ2-7, with D maybe TRBD2 (7 bases). The germline CDR1 and CDR2 sequences are MNHEY and SMNVEV (reference sequence). V dropped 4 bases and J dropped 2 bases, with 15 bases sitting between them. The CDR3 runs 15 residues. As DNA, the CDR3 is TGTGCCAGCAGTTCGACCGGAGGGGGGGCCTACGAGCAGTACTTC. As protein: CASSSTGGGAYEQYF.

The rearrangement joins TRBV9 to TRBJ1-1; D is unclear. V dropped 2 bases and J dropped 1 base, with 12 bases sitting between them. Germline V gives CDR1 SGDLS, CDR2 YYNGEE. The CDR3 consists of 15 residues. In nucleotides, the CDR3 is TGTGCCAGCAGCGTGTGGGAGGTCGGGAACACTGAAGCTTTCTTT. Protein: CASSVWEVGNTEAFF.

The gene calls are TRBV5-1 and TRBJ2-2; no firm D call. The length of the CDR3 is 13 residues. Trimming shortened V by 2 bases and J by 5 bases, and 7 bases separated the two germline ends. CDR1 is SGHRS, CDR2 YFSETQ, per germline. The CDR3 DNA is TGCGCCAGCAGCTTAACGAGGACCGGGGAGCTGTTTTTT. This gives the protein CASSLTRTGELFF. Full variable domain (outside the CDR3, taken from reference TRBV5-1 and TRBJ2-2): KAGVTQTPRYLIKTRGQQVTLSCSPISGHRSVSWYQQTPGQGLQFLFEYFSETQRNKGNFPGRFSGRQFSNSRSEMNVSTLELGDSALYLCASSLTRTGELFFGEGSRLTVL.

The V and J genes are TRBV2 and TRBJ1-5; no firm D call. The germline V gene has CDR1 SNHLY and CDR2 FYNNEI. The CDR3 totals 12 residues. V was shortened by 3 bases and J by 4 bases, with 4 bases between the two germline ends. The CDR3 reads CASSDWNQPQHF. CDR3 nucleotide sequence: TGTGCCAGCAGTGATTGGAATCAGCCCCAGCATTTT.

V usage is TRBV5-6 and J usage is TRBJ2-7; 12 nucleotides align to TRBD1. This CDR3 comprises 14 residues. The germline V gene encodes CDR1 SGHDT and CDR2 YYEEEE. Trimming at V came to 2 bases and at J to 6 bases, leaving 3 bases not matched to a gene. CDR3 bases: TGTGCCAGCAGCTTCGGGACAGGGGGCATCGAGCAGTACTTC. It codes for CASSFGTGGIEQYF.

This clone appeared a single time. The CDR3 coding sequence is TGTGCCAGCAGCTTGGATCCAGCTGGGGGCTATAACGAGCAGTACTTC. Translation: CASSLDPAGGYNEQYF. The rearrangement joins TRBV5-6 to TRBJ2-7, with D possibly being TRBD1 (6 bases). In germline, CDR1 is SGHDT, CDR2 YYEEEE. V lost 0 bases and J lost 5, with 18 bases in between. The CDR3 loop spans 16 amino acids. Variable domain in full (rest from reference TRBV5-6 and TRBJ2-7): DAGVTQSPTHLIKTRGQQVTLRCSPKSGHDTVSWYQQALGQGPQFIFQYYEEEERQRGNFPDRFSGHQFPNYSSELNVNALLLGDSALYLCASSLDPAGGYNEQYFGPGTRLTVT.

This clone came up a few times. This chain connects TRBV27 to TRBJ1-4; 7 bases are shared with TRBD1. V gave up 5 bases and J gave up 8 bases; unmatched junction bases: 11. The germline V gene has CDR1 MNHEY and CDR2 SMNVEV (reference sequence). This CDR3 comprises 15 residues. CDR3 protein: CASSHDRVLGEKLFF. CDR3 DNA: TGTGCCAGCAGTCACGACAGGGTACTTGGGGAAAAACTGTTTTTT.

The chain links TRBV13 to TRBJ1-2; 9 nucleotides match TRBD1. CDR3 size: 15 residues. V shed 3 bases and J 4 bases; nucleotides not matched to a gene: 6. Germline V gene sequence: CDR1 PRHDT, CDR2 FYEKMQ (reference sequence). CDR3 protein: CASSFGQGTTYGYTF. In DNA form, the CDR3 reads TGTGCCAGCAGCTTCGGACAGGGGACGACCTATGGCTACACCTTC.

The chain carries TRBV25-1 and TRBJ1-1; no clear D gene. The CDR3 consists of 15 residues. The V gene's germline CDR1 is MGHDK and CDR2 SYGVNS. Trimming removed 3 bases from V and 1 base from J, with 12 bases in between. DNA for the CDR3: TGTGCCAGCAGTGATTTTTTTGGGGAGAACACTGAAGCTTTCTTT. It yields the protein CASSDFFGENTEAFF.

This chain uses TRBV27 with TRBJ2-7; D is possibly TRBD2 (7 bases). The germline V gene encodes CDR1 MNHEY and CDR2 SMNVEV (reference sequence). The CDR3 is made up of 14 amino acids. Trimming stripped 2 bases from V and 0 bases from J, with 8 bases between. This CDR3 is CASSLAGASYEQYF. For the CDR3, the DNA is TGTGCCAGCAGTTTAGCGGGGGCCTCCTACGAGCAGTACTTC.

The rearrangement uses TRBV15 and TRBJ2-2, with TRBD1 identical over 10 bases. Germline V gene data show CDR1 as LNHNV and CDR2 as YYDKDF (reference sequence). The CDR3 is made up of 18 amino acids. V lost 0 bases and J lost 7; bases outside the gene matches: 11. The CDR3 loop reads CATSRDRETGGADGELFF. For the CDR3, the DNA is TGTGCCACCAGCAGAGATCGTGAGACAGGGGGCGCCGACGGGGAGCTGTTTTTT.

The V gene is TRBV19, the J gene TRBJ1-2; D unresolved. Germline assignment: CDR1 LNHDA and CDR2 SQIVND (reference sequence). CDR3 length: 15 amino acids. Trimming took off 2 bases at V and 0 bases at J, with 10 bases between the two ends. CDR3 region: CASSIRDIPNYGYTF. Here the CDR3 DNA reads TGTGCCAGTAGTATAAGAGACATCCCTAACTATGGCTACACCTTC.

The rearrangement joins TRBV18 to TRBJ2-7; a weak D match, TRBD1 (6 bases). Germline lookup yields CDR1 KGHSH and CDR2 LQKENI. The V end was cut by 1 base, the J end by 5 bases, with 15 bases between. The CDR3 is 15 amino acids. DNA for the CDR3: TGTGCCAGCTCACCACAAGGGGACACTTATGACGAGCAGTACTTC. Amino acid sequence: CASSPQGDTYDEQYF.

This chain joins TRBV11-2 and TRBJ2-5; D not resolved. This CDR3 is 14 amino acids long. The germline gives CDR1 SGHAT, CDR2 FQNNGV. Trimming shortened V by 1 base and J by 2 bases, and 8 bases separated the two germline ends. This chain's CDR3 is CASSLAPFQETQYF. Written as DNA, the CDR3 is TGTGCCAGCAGCTTAGCCCCCTTTCAAGAGACCCAGTACTTC. Complete variable domain (other parts from reference TRBV11-2 and TRBJ2-5): EAGVAQSPRYKIIEKRQSVAFWCNPISGHATLYWYQQILGQGPKLLIQFQNNGVVDDSQLPKDRFSAERLKGVDSTLKIQPAKLEDSAVYLCASSLAPFQETQYFGPGTRLLVL.

The rearrangement links TRBV9 to TRBJ2-3, with TRBD2 matching over 10 bases. CDR3 size: 16 residues. The germline V gene encodes CDR1 SGDLS and CDR2 YYNGEE. The J segment lost 5 bases and the V segment lost 0 bases, leaving 6 bases of the junction unmatched. CDR3 nucleotide sequence: TGTGCCAGCAGCGTAGGGGTAGCGGGGGGCGGAGATACGCAGTATTTT. Amino acid sequence: CASSVGVAGGGDTQYF.

V usage is TRBV4-1 and J usage is TRBJ2-2; 8 bases are a match to TRBD1. Germline values: CDR1 MGHRA, CDR2 YSYEKL. CDR3 length equals 18 residues. J gave up 0 bases and V 5 bases, and 11 bases lay outside the gene matches. The CDR3 protein is CASSGVSGQGPNTGELFF. The CDR3, as DNA: TGCGCCAGCAGCGGAGTGTCAGGACAGGGTCCGAACACCGGGGAGCTGTTTTTT.

The rearrangement links TRBV7-6 to TRBJ1-2; 7 positions match TRBD1. CDR3 length equals 17 residues. The J segment lost 3 bases and the V segment lost 1 base, leaving 11 bases of the junction unmatched. Germline CDR1 is SGHVS and CDR2 is FNYEAQ. The CDR3, as DNA: TGTGCCAGCAGCTTAGAAGACAGGGACCCCGTATACTATGGCTACACCTTC. Protein sequence: CASSLEDRDPVYYGYTF. The full variable domain, completed using reference TRBV7-6 and TRBJ1-2, is GAGVSQSPRYKVTKRGQDVALRCDPISGHVSLYWYRQALGQGPEFLTYFNYEAQQDKSGLPNDRFSAERPEGSISTLTIQRTEQRDSAMYRCASSLEDRDPVYYGYTFGSGTRLTVV.

The gene calls are TRBV4-3 and TRBJ2-6; D uncertain. V lost 0 bases, J lost 1 base, and 10 bases lay in between. Germline CDR1 is LGHNA and CDR2 is YSLEER. The CDR3 length is 17 residues. The CDR3 loop reads CASSQETPFSGANVLTF. CDR3 bases: TGCGCCAGCAGCCAAGAGACCCCATTTTCTGGGGCCAACGTCCTGACTTTC.